The clone carrying this T cell receptor (beta chain) was observed once. This record comes from a study of blood T cell repertoires in COVID-19. Looking at the study overall: Sources were T cells, B-cell-depleted T cells, or PBMCs; the material itself was cDNA or gDNA.

This CDR3 has 14 residues. After removal of 5 bases from V and 6 bases from J, the junction contained 7 bases not matched to a gene. Germline V gene lookup returns CDR1 SGHRS and CDR2 YFSETQ. Assay used: immunoSEQ multiplex PCR; TCRdb lists only in-frame clones, some missing. The sample has around 140,000 clones, around 84% seen once; the top ten hold about a tenth. This receptor was identified in a man between 60 and 75 years old with active or convalescent COVID-19. This sequence joins TRBV5-1 and TRBJ2-3, with 9 bases aligning to TRBD2. Sequenced material: peripheral blood. The CDR3 DNA reads TGCGCCAGCAGTACGCGGGAGGGCCCCGATACGCAGTATTTT. This translates into CASSTREGPDTQYF.